This is a list of T cell receptor beta chains from one sample in a study of blood T cell repertoires in COVID-19. This table comes from immunoSEQ multiplex PCR, and its TCRdb copy is limited to in-frame clones, with some not included. The repertoire has some 250,000 clones, 70% to 90% of them found once; the top ten carry approximately 2%. Sequencing input: PBMCs or T cells enriched from blood (not recorded which). The receptor source for this set is a woman in her 50s who had recovered from COVID-19. Both conserved end residues are part of each CDR3. D genes are given only for firm matches. A clone size is listed for some rows: how often the clone was seen (once, few, many), or a class if it is expanded.

J: TRBJ2-2
D: -
V: TRBV6-5
size: -
CDR3: CASNFQGNTGELFF
DNA: TGTGCCAGCAATTTCCAGGGAAACACCGGGGAGCTGTTTTTT

J: TRBJ2-2
D: TRBD2
V: TRBV6-4
size: few
CDR3: CASSEREAGELFF
DNA: TGTGCCAGCAGTGAGCGGGAGGCCGGGGAGCTGTTTTTT

J: TRBJ2-5
D: TRBD2
V: TRBV28
size: -
CDR3: CASSLRGGTQYF
DNA: TGTGCCAGCAGTTTGCGGGGGGGGACCCAGTACTTC

J: TRBJ2-5
D: -
V: TRBV29-1
size: -
CDR3: CSVTEYQETQYF
DNA: TGCAGCGTTACAGAGTACCAAGAGACCCAGTACTTC

J: TRBJ2-1
D: TRBD2
V: TRBV24-1
size: -
CDR3: CATSDPASGKYNEQFF
DNA: TGTGCCACCAGTGACCCAGCTAGCGGAAAATACAATGAGCAGTTCTTC

J: TRBJ2-1
D: -
V: TRBV25-1
size: -
CDR3: CASSGIRGYSYNEQFF
DNA: TGTGCCAGCAGTGGTATCAGGGGCTACTCCTACAATGAGCAGTTCTTC

J: TRBJ2-2
D: TRBD2
V: TRBV30
size: -
CDR3: CAWSLSGSSGELFF
DNA: TGTGCCTGGAGTTTAAGCGGGAGTAGCGGGGAGCTGTTTTTT

J: TRBJ2-1
D: TRBD2
V: TRBV14
size: -
CDR3: CASSRTSGGYNEQFF
DNA: TGTGCCAGCAGTCGCACTAGCGGGGGTTACAATGAGCAGTTCTTC

J: TRBJ2-7
D: TRBD2
V: TRBV7-9
size: -
CDR3: CASRPGTKLEQYF
DNA: TGTGCCAGCAGACCTGGGACTAAACTAGAGCAGTACTTC

J: TRBJ1-2
D: TRBD1
V: TRBV10-3
size: -
CDR3: CAISGGTGENGYTF
DNA: TGTGCCATCAGTGGGGGAACAGGGGAGAATGGCTACACCTTC

J: TRBJ2-1
D: TRBD2
V: TRBV9
size: -
CDR3: CASSVDPLGGGDTYNEQFF
DNA: TGTGCCAGCAGCGTAGATCCCCTCGGGGGAGGGGATACCTACAATGAGCAGTTCTTC

J: TRBJ2-7
D: TRBD1
V: TRBV3-1/TRBV3-2
size: -
CDR3: CASSPAPGQGEQYF
DNA: TGTGCCAGCAGCCCAGCCCCAGGACAGGGGGAGCAGTACTTC

J: TRBJ2-6
D: TRBD1
V: TRBV28
size: -
CDR3: CASSPTGTGGSGANVLTF
DNA: TGTGCCAGCAGTCCCACCGGGACAGGGGGCTCTGGGGCCAACGTCCTGACTTTC

J: TRBJ2-3
D: TRBD2
V: TRBV5-6
size: -
CDR3: CASSQGLARTTDTQYF
DNA: TGTGCCAGCAGCCAGGGACTAGCGCGGACGACAGATACGCAGTATTTT

J: TRBJ2-7
D: TRBD1
V: TRBV7-8
size: -
CDR3: CASSWDRDYEQYF
DNA: TGTGCCAGCAGCTGGGACAGGGACTACGAGCAGTACTTC

J: TRBJ2-3
D: TRBD2
V: TRBV5-4
size: -
CDR3: CASSEAVAGADTQYF
DNA: TGTGCCAGCAGCGAAGCGGTGGCGGGAGCAGATACGCAGTATTTT

J: TRBJ2-3
D: -
V: TRBV10-1
size: -
CDR3: CASSDLPTDTQYF
DNA: TGCGCCAGCAGTGACCTTCCCACAGATACGCAGTATTTT

J: TRBJ2-2
D: -
V: TRBV5-1
size: -
CDR3: CASSLRGELFF
DNA: TGCGCCAGCAGTCTCCGGGGGGAGCTGTTTTTT

J: TRBJ1-6
D: -
V: TRBV18
size: -
CDR3: CASSPEVPGSSPLHF
DNA: TGTGCCAGCTCACCGGAGGTACCCGGTAGTTCACCCCTCCACTTT

J: TRBJ1-2
D: -
V: TRBV15
size: -
CDR3: CATSRDRAGGYTF
DNA: TGTGCCACCAGCAGAGACAGGGCTGGTGGCTACACCTTC

J: TRBJ2-1
D: -
V: TRBV11-2
size: -
CDR3: CAVGVGSNEQFF
DNA: TGTGCCGTCGGAGTTGGGAGCAATGAGCAGTTCTTC

J: TRBJ2-7
D: TRBD2
V: TRBV6-5
size: -
CDR3: CASRAGGTYEQYF
DNA: TGTGCCAGCAGGGCGGGGGGAACCTACGAGCAGTACTTC

J: TRBJ2-1
D: -
V: TRBV7-9
size: -
CDR3: CASSLGDSTKEQFF
DNA: TGTGCCAGCAGTCTAGGGGACTCTACCAAGGAGCAGTTCTTC

J: TRBJ1-5
D: TRBD1
V: TRBV5-4
size: -
CDR3: CASSSGQGSQPQHF
DNA: TGTGCCAGCAGCTCGGGACAGGGCAGTCAGCCCCAGCATTTT

J: TRBJ1-1
D: -
V: TRBV18
size: -
CDR3: CASSPTGGDTEAFF
DNA: TGTGCCAGCTCACCAACTGGGGGGGACACTGAAGCTTTCTTT

J: TRBJ1-2
D: TRBD1
V: TRBV28
size: -
CDR3: CASSLPSGGYGYTF
DNA: TGTGCCAGCAGTTTACCCTCAGGGGGCTATGGCTACACCTTC

J: TRBJ1-2
D: -
V: TRBV2
size: few
CDR3: CASSEGAQASYGYTF
DNA: TGTGCCAGCAGTGAAGGGGCGCAGGCGTCTTATGGCTACACCTTC

J: TRBJ2-2
D: TRBD2
V: TRBV25-1
size: -
CDR3: CASTARTSTGELFF
DNA: TGTGCCAGCACCGCCCGGACTAGCACCGGGGAGCTGTTTTTT

J: TRBJ2-1
D: TRBD1
V: TRBV3-1/TRBV3-2
size: -
CDR3: CASSDRVLYNEQFF
DNA: TGTGCCAGCAGCGACAGGGTGCTCTACAATGAGCAGTTCTTC

J: TRBJ1-1
D: -
V: TRBV5-5
size: once
CDR3: CASGQSLTEAFF
DNA: TGTGCCAGCGGACAGTCGTTGACTGAAGCTTTCTTT

J: TRBJ2-1
D: -
V: TRBV18
size: -
CDR3: CASSPGLRFSYNEQFF
DNA: TGTGCCAGCTCACCGGGCTTAAGGTTCTCCTACAATGAGCAGTTCTTC

J: TRBJ1-6
D: TRBD1
V: TRBV27
size: -
CDR3: CASTEQGFGSPLHF
DNA: TGTGCCAGCACCGAACAGGGGTTCGGGTCACCCCTCCACTTT

J: TRBJ2-3
D: -
V: TRBV4-2
size: -
CDR3: CASSQEPTEPLDTQYF
DNA: TGTGCCAGCAGCCAAGAACCCACAGAGCCCCTGGATACGCAGTATTTT

J: TRBJ1-4
D: TRBD1
V: TRBV7-2
size: -
CDR3: CASSPDRAGEKLFF
DNA: TGTGCCAGCAGCCCCGACAGGGCTGGTGAAAAACTGTTTTTT

J: TRBJ1-5
D: TRBD1
V: TRBV30
size: -
CDR3: CAWSVPRTGANQPQHF
DNA: TGTGCCTGGAGTGTACCCCGGACAGGTGCAAATCAGCCCCAGCATTTT

J: TRBJ2-1
D: TRBD2
V: TRBV7-3
size: -
CDR3: CASSLIPGGTYNEQFF
DNA: TGTGCCAGCAGCTTAATCCCGGGGGGGACCTACAATGAGCAGTTCTTC

J: TRBJ2-1
D: -
V: TRBV5-6
size: -
CDR3: CASSLALSGYHNEQFF
DNA: TGTGCCAGCAGCTTGGCCCTTAGCGGTTACCACAATGAGCAGTTCTTC

J: TRBJ2-7
D: TRBD1
V: TRBV28
size: -
CDR3: CASSFSTGPPYEQYF
DNA: TGTGCCAGCAGTTTCTCGACAGGGCCCCCCTACGAGCAGTACTTC

J: TRBJ2-3
D: TRBD2
V: TRBV13
size: -
CDR3: CASNKLAGGADTQYF
DNA: TGTGCCAGCAACAAACTAGCGGGAGGGGCAGATACGCAGTATTTT

J: TRBJ2-2
D: -
V: TRBV28
size: -
CDR3: CASTKASSGELFF
DNA: TGTGCCAGCACTAAGGCTAGCTCCGGGGAGCTGTTTTTT